These T cell receptor beta chains were read from a single sample in a study of cytomegalovirus exposure and HLA in healthy donors. Assay: immunoSEQ multiplex PCR; the TCRdb copy retains only in-frame clones and omits some. The sample yields 25,000 to 30,000 clones, 62% seen once. The sample consisted of PBMCs. The receptors shown here come from a male donor in good health and CMV-seropositive. CDR3s include the opening cysteine and the closing phenylalanine or tryptophan. The order of the fields is CDR3 protein, CDR3 DNA, clone size, D gene, V gene, J gene. D genes are given only for firm matches. Expanded clones get a size class; other rows say once, few or many, or leave the size out.

CASSAGLAGPFNNEQFF	TGTGCCAGCAGTGCGGGACTAGCGGGACCCTTTAACAATGAGCAGTTCTTC	-	TRBD2	TRBV2	TRBJ2-1
CASSFSGQGGPQHF	TGTGCCAGCAGCTTTTCCGGACAGGGGGGGCCCCAGCATTTT	once	TRBD1	TRBV7-9	TRBJ1-5
CASSLAAAPETQYF	TGTGCCAGCAGTTTGGCGGCAGCACCAGAGACCCAGTACTTC	-	-	TRBV28	TRBJ2-5
CSAQPYYEQYF	TGCAGTGCTCAACCCTACTACGAGCAGTACTTC	-	-	TRBV20-1	TRBJ2-7
CAWSSGDSGEQYF	TGTGCCTGGAGTAGCGGGGACTCGGGCGAGCAGTACTTC	-	TRBD2	TRBV30	TRBJ2-7
CASSLGGTGANVLTF	TGTGCCAGCAGCTTAGGAGGCACTGGGGCCAACGTCCTGACTTTC	-	-	TRBV7-2	TRBJ2-6
CASRSTSGRVYEQYF	TGTGCCAGCAGAAGCACTAGCGGTAGAGTCTACGAGCAGTACTTC	many	TRBD2	TRBV5-5	TRBJ2-7
CASSLGLAGSSYNEQFF	TGTGCCAGCAGCTTGGGACTAGCGGGAAGCTCCTACAATGAGCAGTTCTTC	few	TRBD2	TRBV7-8	TRBJ2-1
CASSYQGQGAGGYTF	TGTGCCAGCAGTTACCAAGGACAGGGGGCTGGAGGCTACACCTTC	-	TRBD1	TRBV6-5	TRBJ1-2
CASSPLESEQYF	TGTGCCAGCAGTCCACTAGAGTCAGAGCAGTACTTC	-	-	TRBV2	TRBJ2-7
CASSQVIGAGTQYF	TGTGCCAGCAGCCAAGTTATCGGGGCGGGAACCCAGTACTTC	-	-	TRBV4-2	TRBJ2-5
CASRYGGAGNEQFF	TGTGCCAGCAGGTACGGGGGGGCTGGGAATGAGCAGTTCTTC	-	TRBD2	TRBV25-1	TRBJ2-1
CASRDSNYGYTF	TGCGCCAGCCGTGACAGCAACTATGGCTACACCTTC	-	-	TRBV5-1	TRBJ1-2
CASSPTGKNEKLFF	TGTGCCAGCTCACCAACAGGGAAGAATGAAAAACTGTTTTTT	-	-	TRBV18	TRBJ1-4
CASSLAGAEQFF	TGTGCCAGCAGTTTGGCAGGTGCGGAGCAGTTCTTC	-	-	TRBV28	TRBJ2-1
CASSDRQEPAKNIQYF	TGTGCCAGCAGTGACCGACAGGAGCCAGCCAAAAACATTCAGTACTTC	few	-	TRBV6-1	TRBJ2-4
CASSEAGASPYTF	TGTGCCAGCAGTGAAGCGGGGGCCTCTCCGTACACCTTC	-	-	TRBV6-1	TRBJ1-2
CASSLELNQPQHF	TGCGCCAGCAGCTTGGAGCTCAATCAGCCCCAGCATTTT	-	-	TRBV5-1	TRBJ1-5
CASSTSVRLATNNEQFF	TGTGCCAGCAGCACCTCGGTAAGACTAGCGACCAACAATGAGCAGTTCTTC	-	TRBD2	TRBV11-1	TRBJ2-1
CASSRGQGAKNTEAFF	TGTGCCAGCTCACGGGGACAGGGGGCGAAGAACACTGAAGCTTTCTTT	-	TRBD1	TRBV18	TRBJ1-1
CASSLTSGRYEQYF	TGTGCCAGCAGCTTGACTAGCGGGAGATACGAGCAGTACTTC	-	TRBD2	TRBV5-4	TRBJ2-7
CASSPPNGLTDTQYF	TGTGCCAGCAGTCCACCCAACGGACTGACAGATACGCAGTATTTT	few	-	TRBV28	TRBJ2-3
CASSRRGAGANVLTF	TGTGCCAGCAGCCGCAGGGGTGCTGGGGCCAACGTCCTGACTTTC	-	-	TRBV7-3	TRBJ2-6
CASRGGRGDTQYF	TGCGCCAGCAGAGGCGGGAGGGGTGATACGCAGTATTTT	-	TRBD2	TRBV5-1	TRBJ2-3
CASSEALLMSAGSGTIYF	TGTGCCAGCAGTGAAGCGTTATTGATGTCAGCAGGATCGGGGACCATATATTTT	few	-	TRBV6-1	TRBJ1-3
CAISESLAGGSYNEQFF	TGTGCCATCAGTGAGTCGCTTGCGGGAGGCTCGTACAATGAGCAGTTCTTC	-	TRBD2	TRBV10-3	TRBJ2-1
CASSSGDTGELFF	TGCGCCAGCAGCTCGGGAGACACCGGGGAGCTGTTTTTT	-	-	TRBV5-1	TRBJ2-2
CASSYASAYYEQYF	TGTGCCAGTAGTTACGCTAGCGCGTACTACGAGCAGTACTTC	-	-	TRBV19	TRBJ2-7
CASSIYRPDEKLFF	TGTGCCAGTAGTATCTACAGGCCGGATGAAAAACTGTTTTTT	-	-	TRBV19	TRBJ1-4
CASRLSGTGQAFF	TGTGCCAGCAGACTCTCCGGGACAGGGCAAGCTTTCTTT	once	TRBD1	TRBV7-9	TRBJ1-1
CASSPGGGPTTGQPQHF	TGTGCCAGCAGTCCTGGGGGGGGACCCACCACAGGTCAGCCCCAGCATTTT	-	-	TRBV27	TRBJ1-5
CASNPQGVSTDTQYF	TGTGCCAGCAACCCTCAGGGGGTTAGCACAGATACGCAGTATTTT	-	TRBD1	TRBV6-1	TRBJ2-3
CASSLQGGQPQHF	TGTGCCAGCAGCTTACAGGGTGGTCAGCCCCAGCATTTT	-	-	TRBV7-3	TRBJ1-5
CASSPGQGTDTQYF	TGTGCCAGCAGTCCGGGACAGGGAACAGATACGCAGTATTTT	-	TRBD1	TRBV6-1	TRBJ2-3
CASSPSIRTGSYEQYF	TGTGCCAGCAGCCCTAGCATTCGGACAGGGAGCTACGAGCAGTACTTC	-	TRBD1	TRBV14	TRBJ2-7